The 29 T cell receptor beta chains reported below all come from one sample, sequenced in a study of liver allograft versus peripheral blood T cells. Across the whole study: In transplanted livers, T cell receptor repertoires were compared with those found in the recipients' peripheral blood.

TCRdb reprocessed the reads with MiXCR, giving one entry per CDR3 protein. The sample has around 16,000 distinct CDR3 sequences, more than 20% seen once. The receptors come from a human patient who had a liver transplant. Some T cells may be graft donor cells.

The genes are TRBV10-3 and TRBJ1-6; 9 positions match TRBD1. The J segment lost 7 bases and the V segment lost 10 bases, leaving 11 bases of the junction unmatched. CDR1 is ENHRY and CDR2 is SYGVKD in the germline V gene. This CDR3 comprises 15 residues. This chain's CDR3 is CATQVAGQGNSPLHF. CDR3 nucleotide sequence: TGTGCCACCCAGGTGGCGGGACAGGGCAATTCACCCCTCCACTTT.

On this clonotype: It may be a read error: a sequence one base away is much more abundant. The chain is built from TRBV9 and TRBJ2-3, with D possibly being TRBD2 (6 bases). Trimming shortened V by 3 bases and J by 3 bases, and 11 bases separated the two germline ends. CDR3 length: 14 residues. Germline CDR1 and CDR2: SGDLS and YYNGEE. CDR3 bases: TGTGCCAGCAGCGGAGTACGGGGGACAGATACGCAGTATTTT. Its protein product is CASSGVRGTDTQYF.

This clonotype has a handful of counts. The rearrangement links TRBV5-6 to TRBJ2-1; 9 bases line up with TRBD1. The length of the CDR3 is 16 residues. The V and J ends lost 3 bases and 4 bases, in that order; junction bases with no gene match: 8. Germline lookup yields CDR1 SGHDT and CDR2 YYEEEE. CDR3 protein: CASSYRGTGNYNEQFF. The CDR3 DNA reads as TGTGCCAGCAGCTACCGGGGGACAGGGAATTACAATGAGCAGTTCTTC.

CDR3 protein: CAWSGQGFSNEKLFF. The CDR3, as DNA: TGTGCCTGGAGTGGGCAGGGGTTTTCTAATGAAAAACTGTTTTTT. V usage is TRBV30 and J usage is TRBJ1-4; D is perhaps TRBD1 (6 bases). Germline lookup yields CDR1 GTSNPN and CDR2 SVGIG (reference sequence). Deletions cut 1 base from V and 3 bases from J, with 12 bases between. The CDR3 sequence is 15 residues long.

This clonotype turned up a few times. The rearrangement links TRBV27 to TRBJ1-5; the D gene is possibly TRBD1 (6 bases). The CDR3 length is 14 residues. Germline V gene sequence: CDR1 MNHEY, CDR2 SMNVEV (reference sequence). Trimming took off 5 bases at V and 6 bases at J, with 14 bases between the two ends. The CDR3 DNA is TGTGCCAGCAGTCCAACAGGGATGGGTCAGCCCCAGCATTTT. Encoded protein: CASSPTGMGQPQHF.

This clonotype was recorded a few times. The chain has TRBV19 and TRBJ2-5, with D perhaps matching TRBD1 (5 bases). CDR3 length: 14 residues. V was clipped by 5 bases and J by 3 bases, with 13 bases between them. The germline gives CDR1 LNHDA, CDR2 SQIVND (reference sequence). The CDR3 region is CASSDRTMKETQYF. Here the CDR3 DNA reads TGTGCCAGTAGTGACCGGACAATGAAAGAGACCCAGTACTTC.

This clonotype has a handful of counts. V and J are TRBV7-9 and TRBJ1-5, with a weak D call TRBD1 (6 bases). Per germline, CDR1 SEHNR and CDR2 FQNEAQ (reference sequence). This CDR3 comprises 13 residues. Trimming cost V 5 bases and J 10 bases, with 15 bases left between them. This chain's CDR3 is CASSRQTGRPQHF. The CDR3 coding sequence is TGTGCCAGCAGCCGGCAAACAGGGCGACCCCAGCATTTT.

V and J are TRBV11-1 and TRBJ1-6; D is unclear. From germline, CDR1 is SGHAT and CDR2 FQDESV (reference sequence). V dropped 5 bases and J dropped 7 bases, with 15 bases sitting between them. The CDR3 is 15 amino acids. The CDR3 nucleotides are TGTGCCAGCAGCCTAAGTCAGGCGTCGAATTCACCCCTCCACTTT. It encodes CASSLSQASNSPLHF.

This clonotype was seen more than once but under ten times. The chain employs TRBV9 and TRBJ2-7, with TRBD2 identical over 8 bases. The CDR3 is 15 residues long. The V and J ends lost 1 base and 1 base, in that order; junction bases with no gene match: 4. Germline CDR1 reads SGDLS; CDR2 reads YYNGEE. CDR3 nucleotide sequence: TGTGCCAGCAGCGTAAAGACTAGCGAATCCTACGAGCAGTACTTC. Translating it yields CASSVKTSESYEQYF.

This clonotype was seen more than once but under ten times. This sequence joins TRBV5-6 and TRBJ2-2, with 11 bases that match TRBD2. Trimming at V came to 4 bases and at J to 5 bases, leaving 10 bases not matched to a gene. This CDR3 spans 17 amino acids. Germline V CDR1 and CDR2: SGHDT, YYEEEE. The CDR3 DNA reads TGTGCCAGCAGCCTCGTGGTAGCGGGAGGGCGGACCGGGGAGCTGTTTTTT. Residues: CASSLVVAGGRTGELFF.

The rearrangement joins TRBV10-3 to TRBJ2-7; 8 nucleotides agree with TRBD2. This CDR3 comprises 17 residues. CDR1 is ENHRY and CDR2 is SYGVKD in the germline V gene. V shed 2 bases and J 1 base; nucleotides not matched to a gene: 10. The CDR3 spells CAISEGTRHSPSYEQYF. DNA of the CDR3: TGTGCCATCAGTGAGGGGACTAGACATTCTCCGTCCTACGAGCAGTACTTC.

The chain carries TRBV12-3 or TRBV12-4 and TRBJ2-7; no clear D gene. CDR3 size: 14 residues. The V end lost 0 bases, the J end lost 1 base, and 7 bases lay between the germline ends. The CDR3 spells CASSLAGPSYEQYF. CDR3 sequence (DNA): TGTGCCAGCAGTTTAGCCGGACCTTCCTACGAGCAGTACTTC.

This clonotype was found once. The gene calls are TRBV2 and TRBJ1-2; 7 bases agree with TRBD1. The junction had 11 bases not matched to a gene; V was cut back by 6 bases and J by 7 bases. The CDR3 contains 14 residues. CDR1 SNHLY and CDR2 FYNNEI come from the germline V gene. CDR3 nucleotides: TGTGCCAGCAGGCAGGGGCGGACAGGTGGTGGCTACACCTTC. Amino acid sequence: CASRQGRTGGGYTF.

This clonotype was picked up many times. The rearrangement links TRBV19 to TRBJ1-4; 7 nucleotides line up with TRBD1. The V and J ends lost 6 bases and 6 bases, in that order; junction bases with no gene match: 10. The CDR3 has 15 amino acids. Germline V CDR1 and CDR2: LNHDA, SQIVND (reference sequence). The CDR3 DNA reads TGTGCCAGTAGCGAAACGTCCGGGACAGATGAAAAACTGTTTTTT. It translates to CASSETSGTDEKLFF.

About this clonotype itself: This sequence may be a read error, since a much larger clone differs from it by one base. The rearrangement joins TRBV6-1 to TRBJ2-1; 11 positions agree with TRBD2. After removal of 6 bases from V and 1 base from J, the junction contained 17 bases not matched to a gene. Looked up from germline, CDR1 is MNHNS and CDR2 is SASEGT. CDR3 length: 20 residues. DNA of the CDR3: TGTGCCAGCAGCTTAAGAGGGGGACTAGCGGCGGGGCGGTCCTACAATGAGCAGTTCTTC. Residues: CASSLRGGLAAGRSYNEQFF.

This clonotype appeared a few times. The chain couples TRBV30 to TRBJ2-5; no definite D call. The CDR3 contains 10 residues. The ends were cut back, 0 bases at V and 5 bases at J, with 1 base in the middle. Germline V gene sequence: CDR1 GTSNPN, CDR2 SVGIG (reference sequence). This CDR3 is CAWSVETQYF. The CDR3 nucleotides read TGTGCCTGGAGTGTCGAGACCCAGTACTTC.

At least ten counts were recorded for this clonotype. The chain couples TRBV24-1 to TRBJ2-3; D perhaps matches TRBD2 (5 bases). The germline CDR1 and CDR2 sequences are KGHDR and SFDVKD. The CDR3 totals 16 residues. V lost 3 bases, J lost 5 bases, and 17 bases lay in between. CDR3 in DNA: TGTGCCACCAGTGATGCCCGGGTCAGCGGCAGAGATACGCAGTATTTT. This encodes CATSDARVSGRDTQYF.

This clonotype was seen more than once but under ten times. The chain employs TRBV7-2 and TRBJ2-7; maybe TRBD1 (6 bases). The V end lost 2 bases, the J end lost 3 bases, and 14 bases lay between the germline ends. CDR1 and CDR2 (germline): SGHTA, FQGNSA. CDR3 length equals 15 residues. The CDR3 reads CASSLSFGQNYEQYF. The DNA of the CDR3 is TGTGCCAGCAGCTTATCCTTTGGACAGAACTACGAGCAGTACTTC.

This chain links TRBV7-2 with TRBJ2-3; D unresolved. V was pared by 5 bases and J by 6 bases, with 9 bases between. Per germline, CDR1 SGHTA and CDR2 FQGNSA. This CDR3 is 12 amino acids long. The CDR3, as DNA: TGTGCCAGCAGCCCATTAGTTGATACGCAGTATTTT. It yields the protein CASSPLVDTQYF. Using reference TRBV7-2 and TRBJ2-3 for the parts outside the CDR3, the full variable domain is GAGVSQSPSNKVTEKGKDVELRCDPISGHTALYWYRQSLGQGLEFLIYFQGNSAPDKSGLPSDRFSAERTGGSVSTLTIQRTQQEDSAVYLCASSPLVDTQYFGPGTRLTVL.

This chain links TRBV6-2 or TRBV6-3 with TRBJ2-3; 8 bases line up with TRBD2. Trimming cost V 2 bases and J 3 bases; bases outside gene matches: 7. Germline assignment: CDR1 MNHEY and CDR2 SVGEGT. This CDR3 has 16 residues. CDR3 amino acids: CASSYVGGRPTDTQYF. As DNA, the CDR3 is TGTGCCAGCAGTTACGTTGGCGGGAGGCCGACAGATACGCAGTATTTT.

This clonotype appeared many times. CDR3: CASSRLRVGNYGYTF. The CDR3 bases are TGTGCCAGCAGTCGCCTCAGGGTAGGGAACTATGGCTACACCTTC. The chain recombines TRBV6-2 or TRBV6-3 with TRBJ1-2, with D maybe TRBD1 (5 bases). This CDR3 has 15 amino acids. CDR1 and CDR2 (germline): MNHEY, SVGEGT. Trimming removed 5 bases at V and 2 bases at J, with 15 bases between.

This rearrangement joins TRBV20-1 to TRBJ2-1; 16 bases are shared with TRBD2. This CDR3 has 19 amino acids. Germline V CDR1 and CDR2: DFQATT, SNEGSKA (reference sequence). V was pared by 1 base and J by 0 bases, with 6 bases of the junction left unmatched. The CDR3 nucleotides are TGCAGTGCTAGAGGGGGGACTAGCGGGGGGGTTAGCTCCTACAATGAGCAGTTCTTC. It is translated as CSARGGTSGGVSSYNEQFF.

This clonotype was seen ten or more times. The chain has TRBV29-1 and TRBJ2-5; possible D gene TRBD2, 6 bases. V was cut by 4 bases and J by 5 bases, with 14 bases left in between. Germline V CDR1 and CDR2: SQVTM, ANQGSEA. The CDR3 runs 13 residues. This CDR3 reads CSVGGEDLETQYF. The CDR3 nucleotides are TGCAGCGTTGGTGGGGAGGACCTCGAGACCCAGTACTTC.

This clonotype was counted ten times or more. V gene TRBV5-5 combines with J gene TRBJ1-6, with D uncertain. V lost 1 base, J lost 1 base, and 9 bases lay in between. Looked up from germline, CDR1 is SGHKS and CDR2 is YYEKEE (reference sequence). CDR3 size: 16 residues. The CDR3 sequence: CASSLTGVSYNSPLHF. The CDR3 nucleotides are TGTGCCAGCAGCTTGACTGGGGTGTCCTATAATTCACCCCTCCACTTT.

Ten or more counts support this clonotype. The chain joins TRBV18 to TRBJ1-6; no clear D. Trimming left V 2 bases short and J 7 bases short, with 12 bases between. CDR1 is KGHSH and CDR2 is LQKENI in the germline V gene. This CDR3 spans 15 amino acids. The CDR3 sequence is CASSPDMVGNSPLHF. The CDR3, as DNA: TGTGCCAGCTCACCAGATATGGTAGGGAATTCACCCCTCCACTTT. The variable domain in full, with the rest retrieved from reference TRBV18 and TRBJ1-6, is NAGVMQNPRHLVRRRGQEARLRCSPMKGHSHVYWYRQLPEEGLKFMVYLQKENIIDESGMPKERFSAEFPKEGPSILRIQQVVRGDSAAYFCASSPDMVGNSPLHFGNGTRLTVT.

The sample holds a few counts of this clonotype. The chain joins TRBV29-1 to TRBJ1-6, with D possibly being TRBD1 (5 bases). V was cut by 8 bases and J by 0 bases, with 26 bases left in between. Germline CDR1 reads SQVTM; CDR2 reads ANQGSEA. The CDR3 runs to 19 residues. The CDR3 DNA reads as TGCAGCCCCGGGCGGGGCAAGGGGAAAAAGAGCTCCTATAATTCACCCCTCCACTTT. Translating it yields CSPGRGKGKKSSYNSPLHF.

By frequency in the sample, this clonotype is medium-sized. The chain links TRBV15 to TRBJ1-6; TRBD1 might be the D (6 bases). Germline CDR1 is LNHNV and CDR2 is YYDKDF (reference sequence). V was cut by 1 base and J by 10 bases, with 11 bases left in between. There are 14 residues in the CDR3. Written as DNA, the CDR3 is TGTGCCACCAGCAGAGGACAGGCCCAATCACCCCTCCACTTT. Residues: CATSRGQAQSPLHF. Based on the CDR3 plus reference TRBV15 and TRBJ1-6, the full variable domain is DAMVIQNPRYQVTQFGKPVTLSCSQTLNHNVMYWYQQKSSQAPKLLFHYYDKDFNNEADTPDNFQSRRPNTSFCFLDIRSPGLGDTAMYLCATSRGQAQSPLHFGNGTRLTVT.

A few counts support this clonotype. The CDR3 here is CASSLSGGAGEKLFF. CDR3 nucleotides: TGTGCCAGCAGCTTGTCTGGAGGGGCCGGTGAAAAACTGTTTTTT. This chain links TRBV5-4 with TRBJ1-4; a weak D match, TRBD1 (5 bases). V lost 1 base and J lost 7, with 14 bases in between. Per the germline V gene, CDR1 is SGHNT and CDR2 is YYREEE (reference sequence). The CDR3 sequence is 15 residues long.

The chain uses TRBV7-9 and TRBJ2-4; 13 bases align to TRBD2. The junction had 6 bases not matched to a gene; V was cut back by 5 bases and J by 5 bases. Germline loops: CDR1 SEHNR, CDR2 FQNEAQ (reference sequence). This CDR3 is built from 16 residues. Here the CDR3 DNA reads TGTGCCAGCAGCGAAAGACTAGCGGGAGGACAAAACATTCAGTACTTC. Translated: CASSERLAGGQNIQYF.